This TCR beta chain originates from a study of cytomegalovirus exposure and HLA in healthy donors. Amplification used 60 Vbeta primers and 13 Jbeta primers. Only in-frame clones appear in the TCRdb table, and some are missing; sequencing was by immunoSEQ multiplex PCR. Of about 110,000 clones listed, roughly 82% are singletons. V lost 0 bases, J lost 3 bases, and 7 bases lay in between. In germline, CDR1 is SGDLS, CDR2 YYNGEE. CDR3 length: 14 amino acids. As to this clone: Its antigen is currently unknown.

Findings of the study overall: Sequencing likely produced, as an artifact, a cluster of highly shared sequence variants.

The TCR was taken from a man aged 50-59 years in good health and CMV-seronegative. V usage is TRBV9 and J usage is TRBJ1-3, with D hard to call. The sequencing input was PBMCs. The CDR3 nucleotides are TGTGCCAGCAGCGTAGAGTTAGTTGGAAACACCATATATTTT. Protein sequence: CASSVELVGNTIYF.